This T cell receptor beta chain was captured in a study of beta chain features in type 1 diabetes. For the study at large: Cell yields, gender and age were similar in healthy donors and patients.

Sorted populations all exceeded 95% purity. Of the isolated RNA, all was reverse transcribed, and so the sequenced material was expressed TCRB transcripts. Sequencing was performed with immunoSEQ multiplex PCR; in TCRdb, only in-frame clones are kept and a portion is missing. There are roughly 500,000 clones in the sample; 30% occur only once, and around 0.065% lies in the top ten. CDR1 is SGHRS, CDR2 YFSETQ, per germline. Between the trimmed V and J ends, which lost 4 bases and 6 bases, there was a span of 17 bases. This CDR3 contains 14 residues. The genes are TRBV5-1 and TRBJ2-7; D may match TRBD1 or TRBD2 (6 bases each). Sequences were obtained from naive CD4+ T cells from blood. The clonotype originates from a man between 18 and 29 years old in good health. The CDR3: CASSEGQGRGEQYF. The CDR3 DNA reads TGCGCCAGCAGCGAGGGACAAGGGCGGGGCGAGCAGTACTTC.